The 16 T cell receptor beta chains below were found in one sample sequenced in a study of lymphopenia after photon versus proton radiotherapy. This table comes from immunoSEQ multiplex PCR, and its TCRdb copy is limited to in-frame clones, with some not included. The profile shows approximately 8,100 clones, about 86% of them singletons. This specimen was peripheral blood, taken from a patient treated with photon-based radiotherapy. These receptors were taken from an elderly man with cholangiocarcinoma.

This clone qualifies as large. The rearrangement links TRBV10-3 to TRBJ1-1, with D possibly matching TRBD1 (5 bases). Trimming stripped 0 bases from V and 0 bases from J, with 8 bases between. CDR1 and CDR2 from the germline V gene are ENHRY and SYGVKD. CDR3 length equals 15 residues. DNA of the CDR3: TGTGCCATCAGTGAGTCGGGGACGGTGAACACTGAAGCTTTCTTT. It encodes CAISESGTVNTEAFF.

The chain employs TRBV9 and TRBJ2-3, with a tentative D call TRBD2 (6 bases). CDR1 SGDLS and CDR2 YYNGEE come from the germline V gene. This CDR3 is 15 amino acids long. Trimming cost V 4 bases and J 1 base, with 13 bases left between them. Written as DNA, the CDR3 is TGTGCCAGCAGCATCACGGGGGACGGCACAGATACGCAGTATTTT. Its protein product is CASSITGDGTDTQYF.

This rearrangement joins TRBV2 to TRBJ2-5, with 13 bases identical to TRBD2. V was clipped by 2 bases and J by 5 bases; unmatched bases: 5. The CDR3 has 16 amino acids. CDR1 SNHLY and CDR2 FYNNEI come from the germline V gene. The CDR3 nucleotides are TGTGCCAGCAGTGAATGGGTGACTAGCGGGGGGGAGACCCAGTACTTC. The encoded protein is CASSEWVTSGGETQYF.

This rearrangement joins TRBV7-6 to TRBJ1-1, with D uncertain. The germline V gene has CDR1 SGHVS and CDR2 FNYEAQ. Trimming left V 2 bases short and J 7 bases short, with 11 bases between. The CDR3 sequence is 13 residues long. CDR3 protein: CASSLRNEGEAFF. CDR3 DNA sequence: TGTGCCAGCAGCTTACGGAACGAGGGTGAAGCTTTCTTT.

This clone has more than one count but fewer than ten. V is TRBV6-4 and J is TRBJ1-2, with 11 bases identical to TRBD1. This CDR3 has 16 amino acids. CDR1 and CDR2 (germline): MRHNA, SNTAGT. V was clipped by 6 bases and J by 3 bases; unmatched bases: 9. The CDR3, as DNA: TGTGCCAGCAGCCCTCGGGGACAGGGGGATGACTATGGCTACACCTTC. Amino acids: CASSPRGQGDDYGYTF.

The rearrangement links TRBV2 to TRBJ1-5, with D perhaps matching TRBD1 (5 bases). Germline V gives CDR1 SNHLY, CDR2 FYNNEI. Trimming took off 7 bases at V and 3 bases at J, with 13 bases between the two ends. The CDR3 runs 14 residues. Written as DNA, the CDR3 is TGTGCCAGCACTCTTCCGGACATCAATCAGCCCCAGCATTTT. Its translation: CASTLPDINQPQHF.

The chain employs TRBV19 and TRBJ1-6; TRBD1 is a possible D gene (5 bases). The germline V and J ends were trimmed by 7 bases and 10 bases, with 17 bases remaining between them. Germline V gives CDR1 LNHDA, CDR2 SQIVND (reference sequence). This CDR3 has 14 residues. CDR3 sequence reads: CASTRWQGKSPLHF. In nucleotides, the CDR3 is TGTGCCAGTACCAGGTGGCAGGGAAAGTCACCCCTCCACTTT.

The CDR3 region is CASSIGAGGLYEQYF. The CDR3 DNA sequence: TGTGCCAGTAGTATTGGCGCAGGGGGTCTCTACGAGCAGTACTTC. The chain uses TRBV19 and TRBJ2-7, with 7 bases identical to TRBD1. The V gene end was trimmed by 3 bases and the J gene end by 3 bases; junction bases not matched to a gene: 8. Germline CDR1 is LNHDA and CDR2 is SQIVND (reference sequence). CDR3 length: 15 amino acids.

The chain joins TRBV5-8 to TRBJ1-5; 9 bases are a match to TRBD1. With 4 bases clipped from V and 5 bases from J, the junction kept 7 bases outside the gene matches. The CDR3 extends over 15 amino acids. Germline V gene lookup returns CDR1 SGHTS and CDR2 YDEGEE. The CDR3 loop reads CASSPDRGFYQPQHF. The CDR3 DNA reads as TGTGCCAGCAGCCCCGACAGGGGGTTTTATCAGCCCCAGCATTTT.

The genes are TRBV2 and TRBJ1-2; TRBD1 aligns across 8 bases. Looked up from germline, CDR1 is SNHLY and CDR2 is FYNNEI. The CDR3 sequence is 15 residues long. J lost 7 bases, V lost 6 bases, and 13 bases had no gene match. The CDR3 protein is CASRAGGDGASGYTF. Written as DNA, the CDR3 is TGTGCCAGCAGGGCAGGGGGCGATGGAGCAAGTGGCTACACCTTC.

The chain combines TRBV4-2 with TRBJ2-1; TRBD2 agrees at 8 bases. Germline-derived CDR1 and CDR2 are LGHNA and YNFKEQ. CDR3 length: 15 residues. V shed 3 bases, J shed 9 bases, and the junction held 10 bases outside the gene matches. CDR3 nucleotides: TGTGCCAGCAGCCATTTCGACGGGGGGGCCGGTGAGCAGTTCTTC. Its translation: CASSHFDGGAGEQFF.

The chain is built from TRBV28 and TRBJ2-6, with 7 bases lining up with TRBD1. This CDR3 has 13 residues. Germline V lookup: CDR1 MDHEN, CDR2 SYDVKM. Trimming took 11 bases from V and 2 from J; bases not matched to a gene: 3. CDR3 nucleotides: TGTGCCGCCGACAGGGCTGGGGCCAACGTCCTGACTTTC. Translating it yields CAADRAGANVLTF.

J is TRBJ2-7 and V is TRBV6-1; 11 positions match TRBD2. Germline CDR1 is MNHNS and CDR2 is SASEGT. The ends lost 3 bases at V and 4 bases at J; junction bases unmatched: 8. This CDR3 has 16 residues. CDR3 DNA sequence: TGTGCCAGCAGTGATCTAGCGGGGGGCCCTACTTACGAGCAGTACTTC. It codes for CASSDLAGGPTYEQYF.

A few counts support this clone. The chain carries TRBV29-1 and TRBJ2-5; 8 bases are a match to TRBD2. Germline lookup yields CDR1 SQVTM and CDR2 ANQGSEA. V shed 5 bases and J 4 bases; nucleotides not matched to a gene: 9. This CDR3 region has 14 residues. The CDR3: CSVLRGALRETQYF. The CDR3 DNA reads TGCAGCGTTCTGCGGGGGGCACTTCGAGAGACCCAGTACTTC.

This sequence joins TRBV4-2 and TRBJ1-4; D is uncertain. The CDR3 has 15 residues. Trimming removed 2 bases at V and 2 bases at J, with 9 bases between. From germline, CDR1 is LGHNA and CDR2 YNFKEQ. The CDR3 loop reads CASSQNSYTNEKLFF. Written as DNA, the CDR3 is TGTGCCAGCAGCCAAAACAGTTACACTAATGAAAAACTGTTTTTT.

DNA of the CDR3: TGTGCCATCAGTGAGTCGGGCGTCAGGGTAGGATATGGCTACACCTTC. Residues: CAISESGVRVGYGYTF. The chain carries TRBV10-3 and TRBJ1-2, with D perhaps matching TRBD1 (5 bases). Per germline, CDR1 ENHRY and CDR2 SYGVKD. The CDR3 has 16 residues. The V gene lost 0 bases and the J gene lost 5 bases, with 16 bases spanning the gap.